These T cell receptor beta chains were read from a single sample in a study of blood T cells in healthy people across ages. MiXCR was run by TCRdb on the 5' RACE reads, yielding one entry per CDR3 protein. Of 870,000 or so distinct CDR3 sequences listed, 25% to 35% are singletons. Material for sequencing was blood. The receptors were gathered from a woman aged 80 or older in good health. The CDR3 runs from the conserved cysteine through the conserved F or W. D genes are given only for firm matches. A row's size may be missing; if present it is once, few, many or a size class.

CDR3nt: TGCAGTGCTAGGTCAGGACAGGACAATGAGCAGTTCTTC; CDR3aa: CSARSGQDNEQFF; v_gene: TRBV20-1; j_gene: TRBJ2-1; abundance: many; d_gene: TRBD1
CDR3nt: TGCAGTTCTCCGGGACTAGCGGGGGGAGAGACCCAGTACTTC; CDR3aa: CSSPGLAGGETQYF; v_gene: TRBV20-1; j_gene: TRBJ2-5; abundance: many; d_gene: TRBD2
CDR3nt: TGTGTCAGCAGTGCCACGTACTATAATGAGCAGTTCTTC; CDR3aa: CVSSATYYNEQFF; v_gene: TRBV6-1; j_gene: TRBJ2-1; abundance: .; d_gene: .
CDR3nt: TGTGCCAGTCCCGGGGGGACCACTGACTACGAGCAGTACTTC; CDR3aa: CASPGGTTDYEQYF; v_gene: TRBV19; j_gene: TRBJ2-7; abundance: .; d_gene: TRBD2
CDR3nt: TGCGCCAGCAGCTTGGGTCGGGGTTACGAGCAGTTCTTC; CDR3aa: CASSLGRGYEQFF; v_gene: TRBV5-1; j_gene: TRBJ2-1; abundance: .; d_gene: .
CDR3nt: TGTGCCAGCAGTTACTCCAATAGCGGGGGCACAGATACGCAGTATTTT; CDR3aa: CASSYSNSGGTDTQYF; v_gene: TRBV6-5; j_gene: TRBJ2-3; abundance: .; d_gene: TRBD2
CDR3nt: TGTGCCACCAGTGATTGGCAGGGGGGAGAGACCCAGTACTTC; CDR3aa: CATSDWQGGETQYF; v_gene: TRBV24-1; j_gene: TRBJ2-5; abundance: many; d_gene: .
CDR3nt: TGTGCCAGCAGCGTTCAGGGGTACGGGGCCAACGTCCTGACTTTC; CDR3aa: CASSVQGYGANVLTF; v_gene: TRBV6-1; j_gene: TRBJ2-6; abundance: many; d_gene: .
CDR3nt: TGCGCCAGCAGCTTTAACGGACAGTCCCAAGAGACCCAGTACTTC; CDR3aa: CASSFNGQSQETQYF; v_gene: TRBV5-1; j_gene: TRBJ2-5; abundance: many; d_gene: .
CDR3nt: TGTGCCAGCATCCCTAGCATGACTGCGGACAGGGGTTCACCCCTCCACTTT; CDR3aa: CASIPSMTADRGSPLHF; v_gene: TRBV27; j_gene: TRBJ1-6; abundance: many; d_gene: TRBD1
CDR3nt: TGTGCCAGCAGTTCTCCGCGACAGGGGGGGAACAATGAGCAGTTCTTC; CDR3aa: CASSSPRQGGNNEQFF; v_gene: TRBV12-3/TRBV12-4; j_gene: TRBJ2-1; abundance: many; d_gene: TRBD1
CDR3nt: TGTGCCAGCAGCTTCTCACAGCGGCGGGAAGCTTTCTTT; CDR3aa: CASSFSQRREAFF; v_gene: TRBV11-1; j_gene: TRBJ1-1; abundance: .; d_gene: .
CDR3nt: TGTGCCAGCAGTTTTGGGGCGACCCTGAACACCGGGGAGCTGTTTTTT; CDR3aa: CASSFGATLNTGELFF; v_gene: TRBV12-3/TRBV12-4; j_gene: TRBJ2-2; abundance: .; d_gene: .
CDR3nt: TGTGCCAGCAGCCGGACAGGGGTGGGCGTTGACACCGGGGAGCTGTTTTTT; CDR3aa: CASSRTGVGVDTGELFF; v_gene: TRBV3-1; j_gene: TRBJ2-2; abundance: .; d_gene: TRBD1
CDR3nt: TGTGCCATCAGTGATCAAAAGGAGAGCTCCTACACCTTC; CDR3aa: CAISDQKESSYTF; v_gene: TRBV10-3; j_gene: TRBJ1-2; abundance: many; d_gene: .
CDR3nt: TGTGCCAGCAGCCACAGCGCCAATGAGCAGTTCTTC; CDR3aa: CASSHSANEQFF; v_gene: TRBV3-1; j_gene: TRBJ2-1; abundance: .; d_gene: .
CDR3nt: TGTGCCAGCAGCCTCACCGGGACTAGCGGGAGGAGTCCAGAGAAAGAGACCCAGTACTTC; CDR3aa: CASSLTGTSGRSPEKETQYF; v_gene: TRBV11-2; j_gene: TRBJ2-5; abundance: .; d_gene: TRBD2
CDR3nt: TGTGCCAGCAGCTTAGCGGGGATACAAGAGACCCAGTACTTC; CDR3aa: CASSLAGIQETQYF; v_gene: TRBV5-1; j_gene: TRBJ2-5; abundance: many; d_gene: TRBD2
CDR3nt: TGTGCCAGCAGCCGGTGGCCCAGGCAGGCGAGCGTAGATACGCAGTATTTT; CDR3aa: CASSRWPRQASVDTQYF; v_gene: TRBV7-2; j_gene: TRBJ2-3; abundance: few; d_gene: .
CDR3nt: TGTGCCAGCAGCAGACATATCAATCAGCCCCAGCATTTT; CDR3aa: CASSRHINQPQHF; v_gene: TRBV12-3/TRBV12-4; j_gene: TRBJ1-5; abundance: many; d_gene: .
CDR3nt: TGCAGTGCTAATCCCACAGGTGCCCTAAATGAAAAACTGTTTTTT; CDR3aa: CSANPTGALNEKLFF; v_gene: TRBV20-1; j_gene: TRBJ1-4; abundance: few; d_gene: .
CDR3nt: TGTGCCATCAGTGAGTCGGGGCAGGACTACGAGCAGTACTTC; CDR3aa: CAISESGQDYEQYF; v_gene: TRBV10-3; j_gene: TRBJ2-7; abundance: few; d_gene: .
CDR3nt: TGTGCCACCAGTTCCCCCTACAATGAGCAGTTCTTC; CDR3aa: CATSSPYNEQFF; v_gene: TRBV24-1; j_gene: TRBJ2-1; abundance: many; d_gene: .
CDR3nt: TGTGCCAGCAGCCGATATATGGACAGGGGGATACAAGAGACCCAGTACTTC; CDR3aa: CASSRYMDRGIQETQYF; v_gene: TRBV5-6; j_gene: TRBJ2-5; abundance: many; d_gene: TRBD1
CDR3nt: TGTGCCAGCAGCCAAGAATGGGGGAACTCCTACAATGAGCAGTTCTTC; CDR3aa: CASSQEWGNSYNEQFF; v_gene: TRBV14; j_gene: TRBJ2-1; abundance: .; d_gene: .
CDR3nt: TGTGCCAGCTCAGGGACGGGGGCAGGTCAGCCCCAGCATTTT; CDR3aa: CASSGTGAGQPQHF; v_gene: TRBV18; j_gene: TRBJ1-5; abundance: many; d_gene: .
CDR3nt: TGTGCCAGCAGCACCCGGGGAGGGGTTGCAGGTTCACCCCTCCACTTT; CDR3aa: CASSTRGGVAGSPLHF; v_gene: TRBV9; j_gene: TRBJ1-6; abundance: few; d_gene: .
CDR3nt: TGTGCCACCAGCAGACAGGGGGCTTCCGATCAGCCCCAGCATTTT; CDR3aa: CATSRQGASDQPQHF; v_gene: TRBV15; j_gene: TRBJ1-5; abundance: .; d_gene: TRBD1
CDR3nt: TGCAGCGTTGGTAACAGGGAATCCTACGAGCAGTACTTC; CDR3aa: CSVGNRESYEQYF; v_gene: TRBV29-1; j_gene: TRBJ2-7; abundance: many; d_gene: .
CDR3nt: TGTGCCAGCAGTTTCGGGACTCGGGAGACCCAGTACTTC; CDR3aa: CASSFGTRETQYF; v_gene: TRBV6-6; j_gene: TRBJ2-5; abundance: many; d_gene: .
CDR3nt: TGTGCCAGCAGCCAGAGGACAGGGGGCGATGAGCAGTACTTC; CDR3aa: CASSQRTGGDEQYF; v_gene: TRBV14; j_gene: TRBJ2-7; abundance: .; d_gene: TRBD1
CDR3nt: TGTGCCTGCAGCTTAGGTCCTACCCCCCCGAAAGCCCAGCATTTT; CDR3aa: CACSLGPTPPKAQHF; v_gene: TRBV7-2; j_gene: TRBJ1-5; abundance: .; d_gene: .
CDR3nt: TGCAGTGCTAGAGATTATAGGGGACTAGCGGCCCCCTACGAGCAGTACTTC; CDR3aa: CSARDYRGLAAPYEQYF; v_gene: TRBV20-1; j_gene: TRBJ2-7; abundance: many; d_gene: TRBD2
CDR3nt: TGTGCCAGCAGCCCCCGACAGGGATCGTGGGAGACCCAGTACTTC; CDR3aa: CASSPRQGSWETQYF; v_gene: TRBV12-3/TRBV12-4; j_gene: TRBJ2-5; abundance: .; d_gene: TRBD1
CDR3nt: TGTGCCAGCAGTTTGGGGACAGGGGGCCGGAATGGCTACACCTTC; CDR3aa: CASSLGTGGRNGYTF; v_gene: TRBV12-3/TRBV12-4; j_gene: TRBJ1-2; abundance: .; d_gene: TRBD1
CDR3nt: TGTGCCTGGAGGTTCGGAGATAGTGAGCAGTTCTTC; CDR3aa: CAWRFGDSEQFF; v_gene: TRBV30; j_gene: TRBJ2-1; abundance: many; d_gene: .
CDR3nt: TGCGCCAGCAGCTGGGGGGGCGACTACAATGGGCAGTTCTTC; CDR3aa: CASSWGGDYNGQFF; v_gene: TRBV5-1; j_gene: TRBJ2-1; abundance: .; d_gene: .
CDR3nt: TGCGCCAGCAGCGGGATGACAGGGGACACAGATACGCAGTATTTT; CDR3aa: CASSGMTGDTDTQYF; v_gene: TRBV5-1; j_gene: TRBJ2-3; abundance: many; d_gene: TRBD1
CDR3nt: TGTGCCAGCACTAAAGGACAGGGGGCGAGCTGCTATGGCTACACCTTC; CDR3aa: CASTKGQGASCYGYTF; v_gene: TRBV6-4; j_gene: TRBJ1-2; abundance: .; d_gene: TRBD1
CDR3nt: TGCAGTGCTGGTCGAAGGGGAAACACAGATACGCAGTATTTT; CDR3aa: CSAGRRGNTDTQYF; v_gene: TRBV20-1; j_gene: TRBJ2-3; abundance: .; d_gene: .
CDR3nt: TGTGCCAGCTCTCTTCAGGGTGACGGCTATGGCTACACCTTC; CDR3aa: CASSLQGDGYGYTF; v_gene: TRBV18; j_gene: TRBJ1-2; abundance: .; d_gene: .
CDR3nt: TGTGCCAGCAGCCAGGGACAGCGGCCCTATGGCTACACCTTC; CDR3aa: CASSQGQRPYGYTF; v_gene: TRBV3-1; j_gene: TRBJ1-2; abundance: .; d_gene: TRBD1
CDR3nt: TGCAGCGCGACTAGCGGGAGGTCGCGGACCCAGTACTTC; CDR3aa: CSATSGRSRTQYF; v_gene: TRBV20-1; j_gene: TRBJ2-5; abundance: .; d_gene: TRBD2
CDR3nt: TGTACCAGCAGCACAAGAACTAGCGGGGGGCCGAGCGGGGAGCAGTTCTTC; CDR3aa: CTSSTRTSGGPSGEQFF; v_gene: TRBV7-6; j_gene: TRBJ2-1; abundance: .; d_gene: TRBD2
CDR3nt: TGTGCCAGCAGCTTAGGCCACAACACAGGGGCTGTTCTTACAGATACGCAGTATTTT; CDR3aa: CASSLGHNTGAVLTDTQYF; v_gene: TRBV7-9; j_gene: TRBJ2-3; abundance: few; d_gene: TRBD1
CDR3nt: TGTGCCAGCAGGTTCGGTAGAGGGAATGAAAAACTGTTTTTT; CDR3aa: CASRFGRGNEKLFF; v_gene: TRBV12-3/TRBV12-4; j_gene: TRBJ1-4; abundance: once; d_gene: .
CDR3nt: TGTGCCAGCAGTGAAGCGGGGGAGCAGTACTTC; CDR3aa: CASSEAGEQYF; v_gene: TRBV2; j_gene: TRBJ2-7; abundance: many; d_gene: .
CDR3nt: TGTGCCAGCAATGTGGGTGGGCTTGGCTACACCTTC; CDR3aa: CASNVGGLGYTF; v_gene: TRBV12-3/TRBV12-4; j_gene: TRBJ1-2; abundance: .; d_gene: .
CDR3nt: TGTGCCAGCTCACCACGGGCAGGTCCCTACGGGCAGTACTTC; CDR3aa: CASSPRAGPYGQYF; v_gene: TRBV18; j_gene: TRBJ2-7; abundance: .; d_gene: .
CDR3nt: TGTGCCAGCAGCCCCCGCCAGGGGGCCAGCGGCACTGAAGCTTTCTTT; CDR3aa: CASSPRQGASGTEAFF; v_gene: TRBV9; j_gene: TRBJ1-1; abundance: few; d_gene: TRBD1
CDR3nt: TGCGCCAGCAGCTTCTTAGCGGGGGGTTGGAATGAGCAGTTCTTC; CDR3aa: CASSFLAGGWNEQFF; v_gene: TRBV5-1; j_gene: TRBJ2-1; abundance: .; d_gene: TRBD2